This T cell receptor (beta chain) was documented in a study of technical replicates of blood from a handful of donors. The CDR3 covers 18 residues. The junction had 12 bases not matched to a gene; V was cut back by 2 bases and J by 5 bases. Germline CDR1 SGHNT, CDR2 YYREEE (reference sequence). Sequencing was performed with immunoSEQ multiplex PCR; in TCRdb, only in-frame clones are kept and a portion is missing. Among some 60,000 clones, roughly nine tenths were seen once, and the ten largest hold approximately 5%. The sequence was collected from a human donor in good health. Some clones in this sample may be carry-over from other donors' samples. J is TRBJ2-1 and V is TRBV5-4; 11 nucleotides line up with TRBD2. Sequences were obtained from PBMCs. CDR3 residues: CASSFVLAGGRMHNEQFF. The CDR3 nucleotides read TGTGCCAGCAGCTTTGTTTTAGCGGGAGGGCGGATGCACAATGAGCAGTTCTTC.